Presented here are 16 T cell receptor beta chains from one specimen sequenced in a study of blood T cell repertoires in COVID-19. Sequenced by immunoSEQ multiplex PCR; TCRdb stores in-frame clones only, minus some. Altogether 30,000 to 40,000 clones are present, 60% to 80% being singletons, with the ten largest covering around 16%. The sample comprised peripheral blood. The receptors were gathered from a human donor in a cohort sampled during active COVID-19.

This rearrangement joins TRBV9 to TRBJ2-3; no clear D. V was shortened by 3 bases and J by 3 bases, with 8 bases between the two germline ends. Germline CDR1 is SGDLS and CDR2 is YYNGEE. CDR3 length: 13 amino acids. In DNA form, the CDR3 reads TGTGCCAGCAGCGGTAGCTATACAGATACGCAGTATTTT. This encodes CASSGSYTDTQYF.

The chain has TRBV18 and TRBJ2-3, with TRBD2 as a possible D gene (5 bases). CDR3 length: 16 amino acids. Trimming cost V 3 bases and J 1 base, with 14 bases left between them. From germline, CDR1 is KGHSH and CDR2 LQKENI. In DNA form, the CDR3 reads TGTGCCAGCTCACCGAGGAGCGGAAGGGGCACAGATACGCAGTATTTT. It codes for CASSPRSGRGTDTQYF.

The chain recombines TRBV19 with TRBJ2-1; D perhaps matches TRBD2 (6 bases). The CDR3 has 17 residues. The V gene lost 2 bases and the J gene lost 7 bases, with 21 bases spanning the gap. Germline CDR1 reads LNHDA; CDR2 reads SQIVND (reference sequence). CDR3 bases: TGTGCCAGTAGTATATATTTCGAGGTGGGGAGGAATAATGAGCAGTTCTTC. Amino acids: CASSIYFEVGRNNEQFF.

The chain joins TRBV5-6 to TRBJ1-2; D perhaps matches TRBD1 (5 bases). The CDR3 loop spans 13 amino acids. With 1 base removed from V and 8 bases from J, the gap between germline ends came to 12 bases. Germline V gene data show CDR1 as SGHDT and CDR2 as YYEEEE. This CDR3 reads CASSLWGPPGYTF. CDR3 bases: TGTGCCAGCAGCTTGTGGGGCCCTCCCGGCTACACCTTC.

The CDR3 DNA follows: TGTGCCAGCAGTTTCCCCGGGACTAGGGACGGTACGCAGTATTTT. It yields the protein CASSFPGTRDGTQYF. V is TRBV27 and J is TRBJ2-3; 8 bases align to TRBD2. This CDR3 is built from 15 residues. Germline CDR1 is MNHEY and CDR2 is SMNVEV (reference sequence). V was pared by 3 bases and J by 8 bases, with 10 bases of the junction left unmatched.

The rearrangement joins TRBV7-8 to TRBJ1-2; 7 bases fit TRBD1. V lost 5 bases to trimming and J lost 1 base; unmatched junction nucleotides: 4. Germline CDR1 and CDR2: SGHVS and FQNEAQ. This CDR3 is 14 amino acids long. CDR3 residues: CASSGGTVNYGYTF. The DNA for the CDR3 is TGTGCCAGCAGCGGGGGGACAGTTAACTATGGCTACACCTTC. The whole variable domain, remainder taken from reference TRBV7-8 and TRBJ1-2, is GAGVSQSPRYKVAKRGQDVALRCDPISGHVSLFWYQQALGQGPEFLTYFQNEAQLDKSGLPSDRFFAERPEGSVSTLKIQRTQQEDSAVYLCASSGGTVNYGYTFGSGTRLTVV.

The rearrangement links TRBV28 to TRBJ1-1, with no clear D. The CDR3 runs 13 residues. The V and J ends lost 2 bases and 5 bases respectively, with 9 bases between them. CDR1 and CDR2 from the germline V gene are MDHEN and SYDVKM. The chain's CDR3 is CASSLGHITEAFF. CDR3 coding DNA: TGTGCCAGCAGTTTAGGGCATATAACTGAAGCTTTCTTT.

In this sample, this clone is large (0.1 to 1%). V gene TRBV2 combines with J gene TRBJ2-2; 9 bases map to TRBD1. This CDR3 region has 15 residues. Germline V gives CDR1 SNHLY, CDR2 FYNNEI. With V trimmed by 6 bases and J by 5 bases, 7 bases remained unmatched. The CDR3 protein is CASRLRTGETGELFF. DNA for the CDR3: TGTGCCAGCAGACTAAGGACAGGGGAGACCGGGGAGCTGTTTTTT.

A single count supports this clone. The rearrangement uses TRBV12-3 or TRBV12-4 and TRBJ2-3, with D uncertain. This CDR3 has 13 amino acids. V was pared by 4 bases and J by 0 bases, with 5 bases between. Here the CDR3 DNA reads TGTGCCAGCAGTTCCCTAAGCACAGATACGCAGTATTTT. Protein: CASSSLSTDTQYF.

This chain connects TRBV28 to TRBJ2-5; 10 bases are shared with TRBD2. Unmatched junction bases numbered 20, after V lost 3 bases and J lost 1 base. This CDR3 is built from 21 residues. Germline V CDR1 and CDR2: MDHEN, SYDVKM. CDR3 amino acids: CASSFGACWTSGRLCQETQYF. The DNA of the CDR3 is TGTGCCAGCAGTTTCGGGGCCTGCTGGACTAGCGGACGATTATGCCAAGAGACCCAGTACTTC.

The chain carries TRBV7-9 and TRBJ2-7, with TRBD2 identical over 7 bases. Germline V gene sequence: CDR1 SEHNR, CDR2 FQNEAQ (reference sequence). V gave up 4 bases and J gave up 5 bases; unmatched junction bases: 8. CDR3 length: 14 residues. The CDR3 DNA reads TGTGCCAGCAGCTATCCCGGGACTAAAAACGAGCAGTACTTC. Protein: CASSYPGTKNEQYF.

In its sample, this clone was seen a few times. This CDR3 reads CSVVAGGFTDTQYF. The CDR3 nucleotides read TGCAGCGTTGTAGCGGGGGGTTTCACAGATACGCAGTATTTT. The rearrangement uses TRBV29-1 and TRBJ2-3; 10 bases are a match to TRBD2. Germline loops: CDR1 SQVTM, CDR2 ANQGSEA. The CDR3 length is 14 residues. The junction had 3 bases not matched to a gene; V was cut back by 4 bases and J by 2 bases.

This chain uses TRBV5-1 with TRBJ1-6; TRBD1 matches 8 bases. Per germline, CDR1 SGHRS and CDR2 YFSETQ. This CDR3 contains 16 residues. Trimming took 0 bases from V and 11 from J; bases not matched to a gene: 10. The CDR3: CASSLGSTGAQAPLHF. In DNA form, the CDR3 reads TGCGCCAGCAGCTTGGGATCGACAGGGGCCCAGGCACCCCTCCACTTT. The full variable domain, rest sourced from reference TRBV5-1 and TRBJ1-6, is KAGVTQTPRYLIKTRGQQVTLSCSPISGHRSVSWYQQTPGQGLQFLFEYFSETQRNKGNFPGRFSGRQFSNSRSEMNVSTLELGDSALYLCASSLGSTGAQAPLHFGNGTRLTVT.

The rearrangement joins TRBV9 to TRBJ1-6, with a possible D match to TRBD1 (5 bases). CDR1 SGDLS and CDR2 YYNGEE come from the germline V gene. The CDR3 has 14 amino acids. V was pared by 5 bases and J by 5 bases, with 11 bases between. The CDR3 here is CASRPGIHNSPLHF. The DNA of the CDR3 is TGTGCCAGCAGGCCAGGGATTCATAATTCACCCCTCCACTTT.

The chain employs TRBV5-1 and TRBJ2-1; TRBD2 matches at 7 bases. Germline CDR1 SGHRS, CDR2 YFSETQ. Unmatched junction bases numbered 14, after V lost 0 bases and J lost 8 bases. CDR3 length: 17 amino acids. The CDR3 DNA reads as TGCGCCAGCAGCTTGGCCGGTGGGAGGGCCAGTTTCGATGAGCAGTTCTTC. It specifies CASSLAGGRASFDEQFF.

In this sample, this clone turned up a few times. This chain joins TRBV19 and TRBJ1-1; 7 bases agree with TRBD1. The length of the CDR3 is 14 residues. The V segment lost 6 bases and the J segment 1 base; nucleotides outside the gene matches: 5. CDR1 and CDR2 from the germline V gene are LNHDA and SQIVND (reference sequence). As DNA, the CDR3 is TGTGCCAGTAGAAAAGACAGGGCGAACACTGAAGCTTTCTTT. Protein: CASRKDRANTEAFF. Variable domain in full (rest from reference TRBV19 and TRBJ1-1): DGGITQSPKYLFRKEGQNVTLSCEQNLNHDAMYWYRQDPGQGLRLIYYSQIVNDFQKGDIAEGYSVSREKKESFPLTVTSAQKNPTAFYLCASRKDRANTEAFFGQGTRLTVV.